The rows below give T cell receptor beta chains drawn from one sample of a study of CD4 and CD8 cells across lung adenocarcinoma regions. TCRdb reanalysed the PCR reads using MiXCR and keeps one entry per CDR3 protein. This table has 3,200 or so distinct CDR3 sequences, under 50% appearing once. Material: CD8+ T cells from the center of a lung tumor. These receptors came from a male donor with lung adenocarcinoma. The CD4 and CD8 labels of this study may be unreliable. Each CDR3 is given with its conserved first and last residue. D genes are given only for firm matches. Rows may omit the clone size; those that give it use once, few, many or a size class.

J gene,clone size,D gene,V gene,CDR3 DNA,CDR3 protein
TRBJ2-7,medium-sized,TRBD1,TRBV6-1,TGTGCCAGCAGTGAAGAGGGGACAGGGCCCTACGAGCAGTACTTC,CASSEEGTGPYEQYF
TRBJ2-7,large,TRBD2,TRBV10-2,TGCGCCAGCAGTCGAGTGGCTAGCGGGAAATACGAGCAGTACTTC,CASSRVASGKYEQYF
TRBJ2-5,NA,NA,TRBV6-2/TRBV6-3,TGTGCCAGCAGCTTGGTCGGACGCGGGGAGGAGACCCAGTACTTC,CASSLVGRGEETQYF
TRBJ1-5,few,TRBD1,TRBV25-1,TGTGCCAGCAGTGACGGGGCACAGGGGGGTAGCAATCAGCCCCAGCATTTT,CASSDGAQGGSNQPQHF
TRBJ2-3,NA,NA,TRBV6-8,TGTGCCAGCAGTGAGGGACTAGGGGGCCGTGGCGCAGATACGCAGTACTTT,CASSEGLGGRGADTQYF
TRBJ2-1,NA,TRBD2,TRBV11-2,TGTGCCAGCAGCTTGGCGACTAGCGGGAGGGCCGGAGAGCAGTTCTTC,CASSLATSGRAGEQFF
TRBJ2-1,NA,NA,TRBV18,TGTGCCAGCTCACCCGAGACAGGACGATCCTACAATGAGCAGTTCTTC,CASSPETGRSYNEQFF
TRBJ2-3,NA,NA,TRBV10-1,TGCGCGGGCAGTGTAGGCCAGAGCACAGATACGCAGTACTTT,CAGSVGQSTDTQYF
TRBJ2-5,NA,NA,TRBV10-1,TGCGCCAGCAGTCCACAAGGGGGACGGGGCGGTGAGCAAGAGATTCAGTACTTC,CASSPQGGRGGEQEIQYF
TRBJ2-3,medium-sized,NA,TRBV6-5,TGTGCCAGCAGTTCCCCGACTAGAGCAGATACGCAGTATTTT,CASSSPTRADTQYF
TRBJ2-3,few,NA,TRBV7-2,TGTGCCAGCAGCTCCCAGGGGATGGTTACGGATACGCAGTATTTT,CASSSQGMVTDTQYF
TRBJ2-1,once,TRBD1,TRBV24-1,TGTGCCACCAGTGATACGGACAGGGGGCTTTACAATGAGCAGTTCTTC,CATSDTDRGLYNEQFF
TRBJ2-7,NA,NA,TRBV11-2,TGTGCCAGCACCTTAGGCGGCTACGAGCAGTACTTC,CASTLGGYEQYF